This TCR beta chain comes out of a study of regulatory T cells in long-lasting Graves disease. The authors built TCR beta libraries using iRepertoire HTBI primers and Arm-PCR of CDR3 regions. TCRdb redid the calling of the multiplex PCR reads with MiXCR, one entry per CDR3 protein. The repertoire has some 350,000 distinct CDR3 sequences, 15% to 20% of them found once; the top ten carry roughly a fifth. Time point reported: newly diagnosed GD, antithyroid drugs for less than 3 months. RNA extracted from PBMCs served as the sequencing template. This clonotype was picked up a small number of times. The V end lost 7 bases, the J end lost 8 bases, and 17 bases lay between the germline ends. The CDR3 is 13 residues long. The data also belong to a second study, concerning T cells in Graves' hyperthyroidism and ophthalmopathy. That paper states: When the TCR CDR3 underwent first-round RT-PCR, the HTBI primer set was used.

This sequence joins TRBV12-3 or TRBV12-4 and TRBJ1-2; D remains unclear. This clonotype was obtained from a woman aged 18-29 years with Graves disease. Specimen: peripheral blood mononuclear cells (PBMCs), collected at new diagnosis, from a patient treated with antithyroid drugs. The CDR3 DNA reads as TGTGCCAGCACTACAGTCGGGGTCCGGGGCTACACCTTC. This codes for CASTTVGVRGYTF.